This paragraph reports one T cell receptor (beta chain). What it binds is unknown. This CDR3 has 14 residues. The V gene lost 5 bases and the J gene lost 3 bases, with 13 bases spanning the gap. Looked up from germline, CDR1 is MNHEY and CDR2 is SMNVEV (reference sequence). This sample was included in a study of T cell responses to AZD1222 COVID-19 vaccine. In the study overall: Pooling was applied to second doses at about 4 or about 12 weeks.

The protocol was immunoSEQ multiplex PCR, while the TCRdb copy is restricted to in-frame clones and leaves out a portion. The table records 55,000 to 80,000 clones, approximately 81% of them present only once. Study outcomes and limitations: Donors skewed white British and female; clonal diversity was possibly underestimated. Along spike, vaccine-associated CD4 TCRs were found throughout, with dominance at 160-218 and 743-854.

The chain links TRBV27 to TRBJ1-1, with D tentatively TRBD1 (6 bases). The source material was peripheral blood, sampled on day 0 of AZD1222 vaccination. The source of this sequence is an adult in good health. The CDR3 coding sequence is TGTGCCAGCAGTAAGAGGGGGTCCGACACTGAAGCTTTCTTT. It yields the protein CASSKRGSDTEAFF.